This TCR beta chain appears in the sequencing data of a study of memory CD4+ T cells and cytomegalovirus serostatus. Study-wide context: Of the healthy Belgian adults, under 10 were CMV seropositive and approximately 25 seronegative. Study-level results: CMV serostatus prediction reached median AUC around 0.95, or 0.9 with US-trained model. Suggested: most of the CMV-linked TCR signature lies in CD4+ memory cells.

The germline CDR1 and CDR2 sequences are MNHEY and SVGAGI. V was clipped by 5 bases and J by 0 bases; unmatched bases: 7. This CDR3 contains 15 residues. Turning to this clone: The antigen is unknown.

Single viable CD3+CD4+CD8-CD45RO+ cells were sorted as the memory CD4+ T cells. Data came from immunoSEQ multiplex PCR; TCRdb stores just in-frame clones and leaves some out. Of just over 40,000 clones listed, about 85% are singletons. This chain joins TRBV6-5 and TRBJ2-7; 7 bases are shared with TRBD1. The receptor comes from an adult in good health and CMV-seronegative. Sequencing used memory CD4+ T cells from blood. The CDR3 coding sequence is TGTGCCAGCAGTCGCGGACAGGACAGCTCCTACGAGCAGTACTTC. Residues: CASSRGQDSSYEQYF.